This T cell receptor beta chain was sequenced for a study of blood T cell repertoires in COVID-19. About the research overall: Sites in the United States, Italy and Spain provided acute and convalescent COVID-19 samples. PBMCs, B-cell-depleted T cells, or T cells were the source of the cDNA or gDNA that made up the material.

The repertoire was sequenced with immunoSEQ multiplex PCR; TCRdb's copy has only in-frame clones and lacks some. The table has some 220,000 clones, around four fifths seen once. Germline CDR1 is SGHAT and CDR2 is FQNNGV. The ends were cut back, 5 bases at V and 6 bases at J, with 15 bases in the middle. The CDR3 is made up of 14 amino acids. Sequencing was performed on peripheral blood. The clonotype originates from a woman in her sixties or seventies with active or convalescent COVID-19. This chain connects TRBV11-2 to TRBJ2-3; D unresolved. CDR3 region: CASSRRAAGDTQYF. Here the CDR3 DNA reads TGTGCCAGCAGCCGGCGTGCGGCTGGCGATACGCAGTATTTT. The full variable domain, completed using reference TRBV11-2 and TRBJ2-3, is EAGVAQSPRYKIIEKRQSVAFWCNPISGHATLYWYQQILGQGPKLLIQFQNNGVVDDSQLPKDRFSAERLKGVDSTLKIQPAKLEDSAVYLCASSRRAAGDTQYFGPGTRLTVL.